This T cell receptor (beta chain) comes out of a study of response to subunit inactivated influenza vaccine. Findings and limits, study-wide: Authors suggested each seasonal flu vaccination may recruit only limited numbers of new T cells.

TCRdb re-called the RT-PCR reads through MiXCR, storing one row per CDR3 protein. The sample carries around 490,000 distinct CDR3 sequences, approximately 7.1% recorded once. Only a few counts were recorded for this clonotype. The target antigen is unknown. The sequence derives from a man aged 50 to 75 who received an inactivated influenza vaccine. Material: PBMCs from blood, obtained around 25 months after vaccination.

The CDR3 sequence: CATSTRRMGSGELFF. The CDR3 region has the DNA TGTGCCACCAGCACTAGGCGGATGGGCTCCGGGGAGCTGTTTTTT. V and J are TRBV15 and TRBJ2-2; D gene ambiguous. The CDR3 totals 15 residues. V lost 4 bases and J lost 6, with 15 bases in between. Germline V lookup: CDR1 LNHNV, CDR2 YYDKDF (reference sequence).